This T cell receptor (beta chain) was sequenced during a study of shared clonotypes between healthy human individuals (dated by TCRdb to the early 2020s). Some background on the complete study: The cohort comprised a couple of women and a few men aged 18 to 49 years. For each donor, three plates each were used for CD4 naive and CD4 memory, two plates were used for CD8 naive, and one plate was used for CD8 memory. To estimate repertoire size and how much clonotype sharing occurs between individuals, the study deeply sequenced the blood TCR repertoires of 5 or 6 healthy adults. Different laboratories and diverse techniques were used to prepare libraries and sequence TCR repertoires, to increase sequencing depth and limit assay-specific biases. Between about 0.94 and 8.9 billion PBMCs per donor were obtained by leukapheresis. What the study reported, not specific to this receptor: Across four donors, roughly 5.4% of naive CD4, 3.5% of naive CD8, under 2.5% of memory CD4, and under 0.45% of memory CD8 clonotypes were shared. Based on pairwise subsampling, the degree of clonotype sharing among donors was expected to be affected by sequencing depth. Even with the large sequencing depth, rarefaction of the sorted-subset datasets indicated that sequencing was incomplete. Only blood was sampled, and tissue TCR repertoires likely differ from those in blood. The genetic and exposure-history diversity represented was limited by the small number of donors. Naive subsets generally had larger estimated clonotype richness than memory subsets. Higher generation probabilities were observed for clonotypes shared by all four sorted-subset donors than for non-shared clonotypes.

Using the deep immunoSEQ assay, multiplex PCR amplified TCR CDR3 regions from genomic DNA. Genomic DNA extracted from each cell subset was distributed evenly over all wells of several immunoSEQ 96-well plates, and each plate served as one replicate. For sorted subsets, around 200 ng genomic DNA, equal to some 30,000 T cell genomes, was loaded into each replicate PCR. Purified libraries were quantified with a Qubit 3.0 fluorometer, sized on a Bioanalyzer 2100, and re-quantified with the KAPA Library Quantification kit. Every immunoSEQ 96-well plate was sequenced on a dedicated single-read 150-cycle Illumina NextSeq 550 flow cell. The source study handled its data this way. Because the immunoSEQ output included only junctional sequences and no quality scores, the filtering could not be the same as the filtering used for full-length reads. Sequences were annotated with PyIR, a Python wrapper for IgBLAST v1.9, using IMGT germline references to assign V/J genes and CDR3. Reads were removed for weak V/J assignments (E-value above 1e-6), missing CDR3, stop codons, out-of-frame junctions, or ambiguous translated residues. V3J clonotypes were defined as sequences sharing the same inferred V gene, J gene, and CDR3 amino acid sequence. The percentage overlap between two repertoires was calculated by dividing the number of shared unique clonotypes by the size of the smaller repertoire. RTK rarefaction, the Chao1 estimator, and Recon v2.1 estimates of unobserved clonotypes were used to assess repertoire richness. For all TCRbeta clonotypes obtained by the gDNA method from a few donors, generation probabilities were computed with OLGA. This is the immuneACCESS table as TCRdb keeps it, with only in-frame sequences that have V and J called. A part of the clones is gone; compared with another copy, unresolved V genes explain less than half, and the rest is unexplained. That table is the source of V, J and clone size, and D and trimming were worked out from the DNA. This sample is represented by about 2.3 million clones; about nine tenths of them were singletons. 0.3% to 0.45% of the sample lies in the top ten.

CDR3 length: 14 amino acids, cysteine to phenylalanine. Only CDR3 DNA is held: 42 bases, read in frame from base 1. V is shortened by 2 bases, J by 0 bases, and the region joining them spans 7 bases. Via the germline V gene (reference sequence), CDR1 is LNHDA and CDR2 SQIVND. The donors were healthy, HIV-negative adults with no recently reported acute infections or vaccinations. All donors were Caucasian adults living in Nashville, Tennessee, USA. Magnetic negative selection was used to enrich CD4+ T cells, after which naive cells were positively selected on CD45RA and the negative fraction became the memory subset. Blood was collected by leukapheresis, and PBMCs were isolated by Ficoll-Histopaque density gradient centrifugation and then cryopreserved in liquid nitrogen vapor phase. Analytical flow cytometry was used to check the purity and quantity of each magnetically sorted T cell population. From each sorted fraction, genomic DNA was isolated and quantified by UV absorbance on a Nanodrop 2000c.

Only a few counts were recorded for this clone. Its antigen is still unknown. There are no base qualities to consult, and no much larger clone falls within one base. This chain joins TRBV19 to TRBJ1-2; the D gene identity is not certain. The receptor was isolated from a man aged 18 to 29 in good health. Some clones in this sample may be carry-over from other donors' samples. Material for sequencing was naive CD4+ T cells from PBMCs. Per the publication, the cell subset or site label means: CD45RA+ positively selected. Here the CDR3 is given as CASSISAANYGYTF. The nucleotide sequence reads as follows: TGTGCCAGTAGTATATCGGCGGCTAACTATGGCTACACCTTC.